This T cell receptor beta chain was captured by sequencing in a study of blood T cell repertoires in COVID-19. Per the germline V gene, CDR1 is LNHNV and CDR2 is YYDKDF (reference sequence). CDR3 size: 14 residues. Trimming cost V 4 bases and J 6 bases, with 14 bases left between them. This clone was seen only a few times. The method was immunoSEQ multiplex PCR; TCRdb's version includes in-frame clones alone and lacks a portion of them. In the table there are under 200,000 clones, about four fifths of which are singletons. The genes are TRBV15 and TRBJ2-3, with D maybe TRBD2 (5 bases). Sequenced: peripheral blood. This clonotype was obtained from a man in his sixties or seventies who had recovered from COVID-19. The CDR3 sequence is CATSTRAVGDTQYF. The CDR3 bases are TGTGCCACCAGCACTCGAGCGGTGGGCGATACGCAGTATTTT.